This T cell receptor beta chain was profiled in a study of cytomegalovirus exposure and HLA in healthy donors. Whole-study findings and limits: Researchers reported in a later analysis that common viral pathogens appeared linked to several top clusters.

This clone was recorded a few times. Its antigen is undetermined. The PCR used 60 Vbeta and 13 Jbeta primers. TCRdb's copy holds only in-frame clones and misses some; the assay was immunoSEQ multiplex PCR. Among around 83,000 clones listed, around 80% were seen once. With 4 bases clipped from V and 6 bases from J, the junction kept 3 bases outside the gene matches. This CDR3 is 14 amino acids long. In germline, CDR1 is SGHDT, CDR2 YYEEEE. The chain has TRBV5-6 and TRBJ2-1; 11 bases map to TRBD2. Sequenced: PBMCs. The clonotype comes from a male donor in good health and CMV-seropositive. The CDR3 nucleotides are TGTGCCAGCAGCAGTAGCGGGAGGGCCAATGAGCAGTTCTTC. Encoded protein: CASSSSGRANEQFF.